This paragraph reports one T cell receptor (beta chain). Its target is unknown. This sample is part of a study of beta chain features in type 1 diabetes. CDR1 and CDR2 from the germline V gene are SNHLY and FYNNEI. This CDR3 contains 13 residues. The ends were cut back, 1 base at V and 3 bases at J, with 6 bases in the middle. Expressed TCRB transcripts were sequenced after all isolated RNA was converted to cDNA. TCRdb keeps only in-frame clones here, not all; method: immunoSEQ multiplex PCR. The table includes 110,000 to 150,000 clones, approximately 10% detected once. One heparinised draw, averaging around 0.12 L, was taken per donor. General observations from the study: In patients and controls equally, PCR might favor templates that are shorter.

This sequence was found in a woman in her 40s in good health. This rearrangement joins TRBV2 to TRBJ1-1; D not certain. Sequences were obtained from central memory CD4+ T cells from blood. For the CDR3, the DNA is TGTGCCAGCAGTGAAGATAGCGACACTGAAGCTTTCTTT. Residues: CASSEDSDTEAFF.